This T cell receptor beta chain was sequenced in a study of OX40 agonist ivuxolimab in advanced cancers. Describing the broader study: The costimulatory receptor OX40 (CD134) was targeted by ivuxolimab, a fully human IgG2 agonistic monoclonal antibody. Intravenous ivuxolimab was administered to patients every 2 weeks at six dose levels: 0.01, 0.1, 0.3, 1.5, 3 and 10 mg/kg. Of the roughly 51 patients in dose escalation, 19 had hepatocellular carcinoma, approximately 15 had melanoma, 9 had renal cell carcinoma and 9 had head and neck cancer. In the dose-escalation cohort, 70% to 85% of patients were male, and the mean age was approximately 64 years, with a range of about 23 to 85. Prior anti-PD-1, anti-PD-L1 or anti-CTLA-4 therapy was permitted, and roughly two fifths of dose-escalation patients had received checkpoint inhibitors. Partial responses occurred in three dose-escalation patients: two with cutaneous melanoma and one with hepatocellular carcinoma. The purpose of peripheral TCRbeta sequencing was to test whether ivuxolimab changed TCR sequence diversity and led to clonal T-cell expansion. The paper reports the monotherapy dose-escalation portion (N of about 50 patients) of the phase I ivuxolimab trial. Study-level results and caveats: After ivuxolimab, more expanded clones were found on average in CD8+ T cells than in CD4+ T cells. At doses of 0.1 to 3.0 mg/kg, clonal expansion of both CD4+ and CD8+ blood T cells was observed from baseline to week 6. In partial responders in the 0.1-3.0 mg/kg groups, normalized peripheral clonal expansion was found to be among the lowest, especially among CD8+ T cells. The antigen specificity of the peripheral T cells that underwent clonal expansion was not determined. Low levels of normalized T-cell clonal expansion were also shown by some nonresponding patients.

Genomic DNA was isolated from the sorted cells so that the TCRbeta CDR3 region could be sequenced. The immunoSEQ Assay was used for sequencing of TCRbeta CDR3 regions. TCRdb obtained this table from immuneACCESS and retained in-frame rearrangements with V and J assigned. These tables miss some clones; where compared with another copy, unresolved V genes account for less than half of the shortfall, and the remainder is unexplained. The sample data list tens of thousands of clones, and 80% to 90% of these were observed just once. The ten largest clonotypes hold roughly 25% of the sample. Patients with autoimmune disease history or receiving systemic immunosuppression were excluded from the trial. Peripheral blood for TCR sequencing was drawn from every dose cohort at baseline, at cycle 4 day 1 and at cycle 7 day 1. The samples were drawn from a first-in-human, open-label, multicenter phase I dose-escalation trial of ivuxolimab. The trial enrolled adults with locally advanced or metastatic head and neck squamous cell, hepatocellular, melanoma or renal cell carcinoma. Before TCR sequencing, CD4+ and CD8+ T cells were separately sorted from peripheral blood.

The cysteine opens and the phenylalanine closes a CDR3 of 14 amino acids. The entry retains the CDR3 DNA only, 42 bases that are in frame from base 1. V drops 6 bases and J drops 5 bases, leaving 14 bases in between. CDR1 MNHEY and CDR2 SMNVEV are derived from the germline V gene (reference sequence). Worth noting for this clone: This receptor's antigen is unknown. It has no much larger one-base neighbor in the sample; base qualities were not kept.

The clonotype comes from an adult with an advanced solid tumor such as melanoma, head and neck, liver or kidney cancer. Sample: CD4+ or CD8+ T cells sorted from blood, taken in a trial of the OX40 agonist ivuxolimab. The receptor chain draws on TRBV27 and TRBJ1-5; TRBD1 is possibly the D segment (6 matching bases). The sequence in DNA is TGTGCCAGCAGCCGGGGGGCGTCTGATCAGCCCCAGCATTTT. Its protein product is CASSRGASDQPQHF.